One sample yielded the 29 T cell receptor beta chains listed below, sequenced in a study of patients and donors after allogeneic stem cell transplantation. TCRdb fed the RT-PCR reads into MiXCR, producing one record per CDR3 protein. Among 800,000 to 1,000,000 distinct CDR3 sequences listed, more than 15% were seen once. Input material: blood, either unsorted or a sorted T cell fraction (not recorded which). Receptors originate from a human donor who was either an allogeneic HSCT recipient or a stem cell or donor lymphocyte infusion donor (not recorded which). It is not recorded whose cells these are; they may come from a transplant donor.

This clonotype was observed a few times. This chain links TRBV27 with TRBJ1-4, with a tentative D call TRBD1 (5 bases). Between the trimmed V and J ends, which lost 7 bases and 8 bases, there was a span of 20 bases. The CDR3 loop spans 15 amino acids. The V gene's germline CDR1 is MNHEY and CDR2 SMNVEV (reference sequence). The CDR3 loop is CASTFNAGGGEKLFF. CDR3 bases: TGTGCCAGCACCTTTAATGCGGGGGGTGGAGAAAAACTGTTTTTT.

The V gene is TRBV7-2, the J gene TRBJ2-7; D perhaps matches TRBD1 (5 bases). The CDR3 is 14 amino acids. CDR1 is SGHTA and CDR2 is FQGNSA in the germline V gene. The ends were cut back, 3 bases at V and 4 bases at J, with 13 bases in the middle. CDR3 nucleotides: TGTGCCAGCAGCTTTCTGGCAGGGCTTTACGAGCAGTACTTC. It yields the protein CASSFLAGLYEQYF.

The chain joins TRBV7-3 to TRBJ2-6, with D perhaps TRBD2 (5 bases). The CDR3 consists of 17 residues. Germline loops: CDR1 SGHTA, CDR2 FQGTGA. Trimming took off 5 bases at V and 0 bases at J, with 14 bases between the two ends. The CDR3 spells CASSLRRRYSGANVLTF. CDR3 DNA sequence: TGTGCCAGCAGCCTAAGGAGGCGATACTCTGGGGCCAACGTCCTGACTTTC. Filled out from reference TRBV7-3 and TRBJ2-6, the complete variable domain reads GAGVSQTPSNKVTEKGKYVELRCDPISGHTALYWYRQSLGQGPEFLIYFQGTGAADDSGLPNDRFFAVRPEGSVSTLKIQRTERGDSAVYLCASSLRRRYSGANVLTFGAGSRLTVL.

The genes are TRBV9 and TRBJ2-1; 8 bases fit TRBD2. The junction had 15 bases not matched to a gene; V was cut back by 4 bases and J by 9 bases. Germline V gene lookup returns CDR1 SGDLS and CDR2 YYNGEE. CDR3 length: 16 residues. The CDR3 sequence is CASSSRGSGGEGEQFF. Here the CDR3 DNA reads TGTGCCAGCAGCTCCCGGGGGAGCGGGGGCGAAGGTGAGCAGTTCTTC.

This clonotype occurred a few times. The rearrangement joins TRBV5-1 to TRBJ1-1; D perhaps matches TRBD1 (5 bases). Between the trimmed V and J ends, which lost 4 bases and 1 base, there was a span of 11 bases. CDR1 and CDR2 (germline): SGHRS, YFSETQ. CDR3 length equals 14 residues. The CDR3 is CASSGGTGNTEAFF. The CDR3 nucleotides read TGCGCCAGCAGCGGAGGGACGGGGAACACTGAAGCTTTCTTT. The whole variable domain, remainder taken from reference TRBV5-1 and TRBJ1-1, is KAGVTQTPRYLIKTRGQQVTLSCSPISGHRSVSWYQQTPGQGLQFLFEYFSETQRNKGNFPGRFSGRQFSNSRSEMNVSTLELGDSALYLCASSGGTGNTEAFFGQGTRLTVV.

This clonotype was seen more than once but under ten times. The V gene is TRBV20-1, the J gene TRBJ2-3; 7 bases align to TRBD2. V dropped 4 bases and J dropped 7; count of bases not matched to a gene: 17. There are 16 residues in the CDR3. Germline V gene data show CDR1 as DFQATT and CDR2 as SNEGSKA (reference sequence). CDR3 DNA sequence: TGCAGTGCTAATCCCGGGGAGGGCCTGAGTGGATATACGCAGTATTTT. As protein: CSANPGEGLSGYTQYF.

CDR3 nucleotide sequence: TGTGCCAGCAGCGGCGGGGGGGAGGGGAACAATGAGCAGTTCTTC. Its translation is CASSGGGEGNNEQFF. The rearrangement joins TRBV3-1 to TRBJ2-1; 9 bases match TRBD2. CDR3 length equals 15 residues. Germline values: CDR1 LGHDT, CDR2 YNNKEL (reference sequence). J lost 5 bases, V lost 5 bases, and 7 bases had no gene match.

CDR3 region: CATIRDTAYEQYF. Written as DNA, the CDR3 is TGTGCCACCATCCGGGACACTGCCTACGAGCAGTACTTC. The V and J genes are TRBV27 and TRBJ2-7; possible D gene TRBD1, 6 bases. V dropped 10 bases and J dropped 2 bases, with 15 bases sitting between them. CDR1 and CDR2 from the germline V gene are MNHEY and SMNVEV (reference sequence). The CDR3 spans 13 residues.

This clonotype was seen only a few times. The chain carries TRBV18 and TRBJ2-3; tentatively, D is TRBD1 or TRBD2 (5 bases each). The CDR3 runs 15 residues. V dropped 3 bases and J dropped 1 base, with 11 bases sitting between them. CDR1 is KGHSH and CDR2 is LQKENI in the germline V gene. The CDR3 sequence is CASSPPGPGTDTQYF. The CDR3 DNA sequence: TGTGCCAGCTCACCTCCGGGACCCGGCACAGATACGCAGTATTTT.

As regards this clonotype: A much more abundant neighbour one base away suggests this may be a read error. The V gene is TRBV12-3 or TRBV12-4, the J gene TRBJ2-2, with TRBD1 identical over 9 bases. The CDR3 is 18 residues long. The CDR3 sequence is CASSTRTGAVNGAGEPFF. DNA for the CDR3: TGTGCCAGCAGTACCCGGACAGGGGCCGTAAATGGCGCCGGGGAGCCGTTTTTT.

This clonotype was seen more than once but under ten times. CDR3 amino acids: CSARVSSSYNSPLHF. The CDR3 nucleotides are TGCAGTGCTAGAGTGTCGAGCTCCTATAATTCACCCCTCCACTTT. The chain joins TRBV20-1 to TRBJ1-6; D unclear. Germline CDR1 is DFQATT and CDR2 is SNEGSKA (reference sequence). The CDR3 covers 15 residues. V was cut by 1 base and J by 0 bases, with 7 bases left in between.

This clonotype was counted at least ten times. V usage is TRBV12-3 or TRBV12-4 and J usage is TRBJ1-1; D is ambiguous. This CDR3 has 14 residues. Deletions cut 7 bases from V and 3 bases from J, with 15 bases between. The CDR3 DNA reads TGTGCCAGCAATATCGTCGGGCGCCACACTGAAGCTTTCTTT. The encoded protein is CASNIVGRHTEAFF.

The J gene is TRBJ2-1, the V gene TRBV29-1; 14 bases map to TRBD2. The CDR3 totals 16 residues. V dropped 6 bases and J dropped 4; count of bases not matched to a gene: 8. CDR1 and CDR2 (germline): SQVTM, ANQGSEA. CDR3 sequence: CSVAGTSGRWYNEQFF. The CDR3 nucleotides are TGCAGCGTGGCCGGGACTAGCGGGAGATGGTACAATGAGCAGTTCTTC.

In this sample, this clonotype turned up a few times. The rearrangement uses TRBV9 and TRBJ2-7; possibly TRBD1 or TRBD2 for D (7 bases each). This CDR3 has 15 amino acids. In germline, CDR1 is SGDLS, CDR2 YYNGEE. Trimming stripped 4 bases from V and 2 bases from J, with 16 bases between. The CDR3 protein is CASSPRGGTAYEQYF. CDR3 in DNA: TGTGCCAGCAGCCCAAGGGGGGGGACAGCCTACGAGCAGTACTTC.

The genes are TRBV7-9 and TRBJ2-7, with D possibly TRBD2 on 5 matching bases. The germline V and J ends were trimmed by 1 base and 6 bases, with 13 bases remaining between them. The CDR3 has 14 amino acids. Per the germline V gene, CDR1 is SEHNR and CDR2 is FQNEAQ (reference sequence). The CDR3 nucleotides are TGTGCCAGCAGCTTAGATCTTCGGGGTGGCGAGCAGTACTTC. Its translation: CASSLDLRGGEQYF.

This clonotype has a handful of counts. The chain links TRBV20-1 to TRBJ1-3; D is uncertain. The V end was cut by 4 bases, the J end by 0 bases, with 10 bases between. From germline, CDR1 is DFQATT and CDR2 SNEGSKA (reference sequence). The CDR3 covers 14 residues. The CDR3 nucleotides read TGCAGTGCTAACGGATGGAGCTCTGGAAACACCATATATTTT. It is translated as CSANGWSSGNTIYF.

This clonotype was found a few times. The J gene is TRBJ1-6, the V gene TRBV5-1, with a possible D match to TRBD1 (6 bases). CDR3 length: 14 amino acids. CDR1 and CDR2 from the germline V gene are SGHRS and YFSETQ. V was shortened by 3 bases and J by 9 bases, with 13 bases between the two germline ends. Written as DNA, the CDR3 is TGCGCCAGCAGCTCAGAGGGACATACTTCACCCCTCCACTTT. Translated, it gives CASSSEGHTSPLHF.

This clonotype has just a few counts. The CDR3 region is CASSTDFLNQGDEQFF. In nucleotides, the CDR3 is TGTGCCAGTAGTACAGATTTTCTAAACCAAGGCGATGAGCAGTTCTTC. J is TRBJ2-1 and V is TRBV19; D gene uncertain. The V gene's germline CDR1 is LNHDA and CDR2 SQIVND (reference sequence). There are 16 residues in the CDR3. The V end lost 4 bases, the J end lost 8 bases, and 21 bases lay between the germline ends.

This clonotype was recorded a few times. V usage is TRBV2 and J usage is TRBJ1-4; TRBD1 agrees at 8 bases. This CDR3 is built from 15 residues. Unmatched junction bases numbered 9, after V lost 6 bases and J lost 6 bases. CDR1 and CDR2 (germline): SNHLY, FYNNEI. CDR3 amino acids: CASRKPGQDYEKLFF. The CDR3 DNA follows: TGTGCCAGCAGGAAGCCGGGACAGGACTATGAAAAACTGTTTTTT.

This clonotype was seen only a few times. This chain joins TRBV29-1 and TRBJ2-7, with a possible D match to TRBD2 (5 bases). CDR3 length equals 13 residues. V was cut by 3 bases and J by 6 bases, with 15 bases left in between. Germline CDR1 and CDR2: SQVTM and ANQGSEA. The CDR3 sequence: CSVERVAGGEQYF. The CDR3 DNA sequence: TGCAGCGTTGAGAGGGTGGCGGGTGGCGAGCAGTACTTC.

This clonotype was seen only a few times. The chain is built from TRBV4-2 and TRBJ2-2; 7 positions match TRBD2. Trimming removed 4 bases from V and 4 bases from J; junction bases left unmatched: 6. This CDR3 comprises 15 residues. Germline CDR1 LGHNA, CDR2 YNFKEQ. The CDR3 spells CASSPGLTATGELFF. CDR3 DNA: TGTGCCAGCAGCCCGGGACTAACTGCCACCGGGGAGCTGTTTTTT.

The rearrangement uses TRBV6-1 and TRBJ2-3; 11 bases align to TRBD2. The CDR3 totals 15 residues. J gave up 3 bases and V 6 bases, and 5 bases lay outside the gene matches. Germline assignment: CDR1 MNHNS and CDR2 SASEGT. The CDR3 DNA reads TGTGCCAGCAGAAGAACTAGCGGGAGAACAGATACGCAGTATTTT. Amino acid sequence: CASRRTSGRTDTQYF.

This chain joins TRBV20-1 and TRBJ2-7; D is perhaps TRBD2 (6 bases). Trimming removed 5 bases from V and 4 bases from J, with 12 bases in between. This CDR3 region has 12 residues. Germline values: CDR1 DFQATT, CDR2 SNEGSKA (reference sequence). CDR3 DNA sequence: TGCAGTGCTGCGGGGAAGTTATACGAGCAGTACTTC. This codes for CSAAGKLYEQYF.

This clonotype showed up many times. The genes are TRBV7-3 and TRBJ2-1; a possible D gene is TRBD2 (5 bases). V was trimmed by 5 bases and J by 4 bases, leaving 9 bases between them. From germline, CDR1 is SGHTA and CDR2 FQGTGA. The CDR3 totals 13 residues. CDR3 coding DNA: TGTGCCAGCAGCCTCACTAGTTACAATGAGCAGTTCTTC. Translated, it gives CASSLTSYNEQFF.

CDR3 region: CASTNARTGALGTQYF. In DNA, the CDR3 is TGTGCCAGCACCAACGCCCGTACGGGGGCCCTTGGGACCCAGTACTTC. The gene calls are TRBV5-4 and TRBJ2-5; D assignment may be TRBD1 or TRBD2 (6 bases each). The germline V gene encodes CDR1 SGHNT and CDR2 YYREEE (reference sequence). Trimming left V 6 bases short and J 7 bases short, with 25 bases between. The CDR3 has 16 residues. Looking up the rest from reference TRBV5-4 and TRBJ2-5 gives the full variable domain: ETGVTQSPTHLIKTRGQQVTLRCSSQSGHNTVSWYQQALGQGPQFIFQYYREEENGRGNFPPRFSGLQFPNYSSELNVNALELDDSALYLCASTNARTGALGTQYFGPGTRLLVL.

This clonotype was observed a few times. The chain links TRBV29-1 to TRBJ2-7; D is unresolved. With 6 bases removed from V and 5 bases from J, the gap between germline ends came to 11 bases. CDR1 and CDR2 (germline): SQVTM, ANQGSEA. The length of the CDR3 is 11 residues. The CDR3 loop reads CSVALRDEQYF. The CDR3 DNA follows: TGCAGCGTGGCCCTGCGTGACGAGCAGTACTTC.

This clonotype has a handful of counts. The chain has TRBV20-1 and TRBJ2-5; D is perhaps TRBD2 (6 bases). Germline V CDR1 and CDR2: DFQATT, SNEGSKA (reference sequence). CDR3 size: 13 residues. The V gene lost 3 bases and the J gene lost 1 base, with 9 bases spanning the gap. The CDR3 DNA sequence: TGCAGTGCTAGGGGACTGGTCCAAGAGACCCAGTACTTC. Its protein product is CSARGLVQETQYF.

V is TRBV2 and J is TRBJ1-1; 9 bases agree with TRBD1. Germline V lookup: CDR1 SNHLY, CDR2 FYNNEI. J gave up 6 bases and V 5 bases, and 10 bases lay outside the gene matches. The CDR3 is 15 residues long. This CDR3 is CASSTRTGAISEAFF. In DNA form, the CDR3 reads TGTGCCAGCAGTACCAGGACAGGGGCTATTTCTGAAGCTTTCTTT.

This clonotype was counted a few times. The V and J genes are TRBV6-2 or TRBV6-3 and TRBJ2-3; TRBD1 aligns across 7 bases. The germline V gene encodes CDR1 MNHEY and CDR2 SVGEGT. The CDR3 consists of 14 residues. The trim removed 8 bases at V and 2 bases at J, leaving 7 bases unmatched. CDR3 sequence reads: CASHTGQHTDTQYF. The CDR3 nucleotides are TGTGCCAGCCACACGGGACAGCACACAGATACGCAGTATTTT.